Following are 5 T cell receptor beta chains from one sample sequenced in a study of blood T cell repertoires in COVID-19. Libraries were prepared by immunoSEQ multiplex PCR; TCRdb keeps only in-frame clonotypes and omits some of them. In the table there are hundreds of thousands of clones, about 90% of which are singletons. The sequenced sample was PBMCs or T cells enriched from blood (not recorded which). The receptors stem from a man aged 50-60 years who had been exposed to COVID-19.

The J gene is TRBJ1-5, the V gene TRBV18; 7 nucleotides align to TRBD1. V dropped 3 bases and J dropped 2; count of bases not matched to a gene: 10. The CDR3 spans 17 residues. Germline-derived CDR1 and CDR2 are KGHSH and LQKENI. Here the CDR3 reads CASSPYQGDLGNQPQHF. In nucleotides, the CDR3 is TGTGCCAGCTCACCTTATCAGGGGGACTTGGGCAATCAGCCCCAGCATTTT.

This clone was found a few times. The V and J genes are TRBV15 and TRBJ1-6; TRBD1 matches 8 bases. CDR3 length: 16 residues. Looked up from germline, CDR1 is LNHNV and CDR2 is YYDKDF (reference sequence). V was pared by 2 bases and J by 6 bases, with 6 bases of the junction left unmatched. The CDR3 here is CATSRNLDRVNSPLHF. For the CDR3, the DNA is TGTGCCACCAGCAGAAACCTGGACAGGGTTAATTCACCCCTCCACTTT.

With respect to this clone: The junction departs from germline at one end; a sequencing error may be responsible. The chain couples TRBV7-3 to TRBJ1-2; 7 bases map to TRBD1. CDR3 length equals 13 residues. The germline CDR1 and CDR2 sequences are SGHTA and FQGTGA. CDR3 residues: CASSVTGAYGYTF. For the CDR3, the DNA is TGTGCCAGCAGCGTAACAGGGGCCTATGGCTACACCTTC.

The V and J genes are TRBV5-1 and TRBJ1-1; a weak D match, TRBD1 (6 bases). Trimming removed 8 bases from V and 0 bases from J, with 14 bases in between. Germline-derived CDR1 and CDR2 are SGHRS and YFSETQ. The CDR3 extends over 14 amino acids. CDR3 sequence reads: CASHRTAMNTEAFF. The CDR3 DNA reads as TGCGCCAGTCACAGGACAGCTATGAACACTGAAGCTTTCTTT.

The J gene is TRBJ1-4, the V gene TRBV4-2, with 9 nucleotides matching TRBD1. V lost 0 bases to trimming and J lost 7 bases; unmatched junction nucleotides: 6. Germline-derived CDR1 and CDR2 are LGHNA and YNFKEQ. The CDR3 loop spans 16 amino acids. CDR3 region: CASSQDPGQGGEKLFF. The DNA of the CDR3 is TGTGCCAGCAGCCAAGATCCGGGACAGGGTGGTGAAAAACTGTTTTTT.